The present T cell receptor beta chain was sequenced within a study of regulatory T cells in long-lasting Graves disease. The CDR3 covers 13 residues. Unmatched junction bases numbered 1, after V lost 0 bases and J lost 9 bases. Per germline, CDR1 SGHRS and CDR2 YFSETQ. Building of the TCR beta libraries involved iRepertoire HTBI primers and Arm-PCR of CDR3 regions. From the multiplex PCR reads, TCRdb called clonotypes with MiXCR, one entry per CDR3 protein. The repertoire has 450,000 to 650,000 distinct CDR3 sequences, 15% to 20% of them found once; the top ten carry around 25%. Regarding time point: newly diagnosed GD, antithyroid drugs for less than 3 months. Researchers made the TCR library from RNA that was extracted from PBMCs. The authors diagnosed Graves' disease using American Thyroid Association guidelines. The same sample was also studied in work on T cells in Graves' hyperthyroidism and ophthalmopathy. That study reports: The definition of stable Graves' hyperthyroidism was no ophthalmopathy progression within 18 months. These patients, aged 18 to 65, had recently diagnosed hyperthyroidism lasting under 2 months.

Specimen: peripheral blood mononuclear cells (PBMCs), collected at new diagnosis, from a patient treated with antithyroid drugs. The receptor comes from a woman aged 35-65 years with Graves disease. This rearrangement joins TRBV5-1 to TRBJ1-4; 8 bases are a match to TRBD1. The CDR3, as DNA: TGCGCCAGCAGCTTGGGACAGGGGAAAAAACTGTTTTTT. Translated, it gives CASSLGQGKKLFF.